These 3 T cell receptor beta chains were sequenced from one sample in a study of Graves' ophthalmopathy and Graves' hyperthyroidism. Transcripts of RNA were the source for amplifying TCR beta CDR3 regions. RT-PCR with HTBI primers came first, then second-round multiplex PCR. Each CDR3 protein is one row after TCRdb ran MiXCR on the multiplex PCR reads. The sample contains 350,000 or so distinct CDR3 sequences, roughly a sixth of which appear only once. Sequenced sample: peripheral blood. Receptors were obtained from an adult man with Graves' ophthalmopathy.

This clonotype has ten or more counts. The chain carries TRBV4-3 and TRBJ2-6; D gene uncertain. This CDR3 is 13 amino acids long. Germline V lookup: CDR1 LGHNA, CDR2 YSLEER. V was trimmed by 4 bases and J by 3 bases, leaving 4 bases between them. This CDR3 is CASSLIGANVLTF. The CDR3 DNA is TGCGCCAGCAGCCTCATTGGGGCCAACGTCCTGACTTTC.

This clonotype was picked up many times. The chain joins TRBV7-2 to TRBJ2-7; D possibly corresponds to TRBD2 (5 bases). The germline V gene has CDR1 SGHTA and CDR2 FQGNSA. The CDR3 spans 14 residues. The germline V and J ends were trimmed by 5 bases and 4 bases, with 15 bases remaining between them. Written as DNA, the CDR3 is TGTGCCAGCAGCATACCGGGGTTGGGGTACGAGCAGTACTTC. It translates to CASSIPGLGYEQYF.

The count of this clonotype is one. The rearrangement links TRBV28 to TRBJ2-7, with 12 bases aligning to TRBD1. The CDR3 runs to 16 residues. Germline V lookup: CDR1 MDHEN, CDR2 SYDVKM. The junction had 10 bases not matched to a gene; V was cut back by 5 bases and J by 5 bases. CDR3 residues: CASSPASGTGGHEQYF. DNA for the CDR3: TGTGCCAGCAGTCCGGCCTCCGGGACAGGGGGCCACGAGCAGTACTTC.